Listed below are T cell receptor beta chains from one sample, sequenced in a study of T cell repertoires and HLA-DP antigens. These receptors are not linked to any known antigen. The data were produced by immunoSEQ multiplex PCR, yet TCRdb's version contains in-frame clones alone and is incomplete. The sample lists approximately 86,000 clones, 86% occurring once. Sequenced material: CD4+ T cells from PBMCs. All receptors come from a middle-aged man in good health and CMV-seronegative. Both conserved end residues are part of each CDR3. The order of the fields is clone size, D gene, V gene, J gene, CDR3 protein, CDR3 DNA. A D gene is named only where the DNA matches it firmly. Size tells how often a clone was seen (once, few, many) or the class of an expanded clone, and some rows leave it out.

clone_size: -; d_call: -; v_call: TRBV14; j_call: TRBJ2-3; cdr3_aa: CASSQGGVRQYF; cdr3_nt: TGTGCCAGCAGCCAAGGAGGGGTACGGCAGTATTTT
clone_size: -; d_call: TRBD1; v_call: TRBV29-1; j_call: TRBJ1-1; cdr3_aa: CSVDSTGRAFF; cdr3_nt: TGCAGCGTTGATTCGACAGGGAGAGCTTTCTTT
clone_size: -; d_call: -; v_call: TRBV19; j_call: TRBJ2-2; cdr3_aa: CASSQPAGTGELFF; cdr3_nt: TGTGCCAGTAGCCAACCGGCAGGGACCGGGGAGCTGTTTTTT
clone_size: -; d_call: TRBD1; v_call: TRBV7-2; j_call: TRBJ1-2; cdr3_aa: CASSHSRQGWTDGYTF; cdr3_nt: TGTGCCAGCAGCCACAGTAGACAGGGATGGACGGATGGCTACACCTTC
clone_size: -; d_call: -; v_call: TRBV6-5; j_call: TRBJ1-6; cdr3_aa: CASSYAESSYNSPLHF; cdr3_nt: TGTGCCAGCAGTTACGCCGAGAGCTCCTATAATTCACCCCTCCACTTT
clone_size: -; d_call: -; v_call: TRBV6-5; j_call: TRBJ1-2; cdr3_aa: CASSAGLSRSYGYTF; cdr3_nt: TGTGCCAGCAGCGCCGGACTTTCTAGGTCCTATGGCTACACCTTC
clone_size: once; d_call: TRBD1; v_call: TRBV9; j_call: TRBJ1-1; cdr3_aa: CASSPNRGRGTEAFF; cdr3_nt: TGTGCCAGCAGCCCAAACAGGGGGCGAGGCACTGAAGCTTTCTTT
clone_size: -; d_call: TRBD2; v_call: TRBV5-3; j_call: TRBJ2-3; cdr3_aa: CARSWRGVASGRDTQYF; cdr3_nt: TGTGCCAGAAGCTGGCGGGGTGTTGCTAGCGGGAGAGATACGCAGTATTTT
clone_size: once; d_call: -; v_call: TRBV30; j_call: TRBJ1-3; cdr3_aa: CAFGRGLSLNTIYF; cdr3_nt: TGTGCCTTCGGGAGGGGTCTTTCGCTTAACACCATATATTTT
clone_size: -; d_call: -; v_call: TRBV11-3; j_call: TRBJ2-1; cdr3_aa: CASSNGWSNEQFF; cdr3_nt: TGTGCCAGCAGCAACGGCTGGTCCAATGAGCAGTTCTTC
clone_size: -; d_call: TRBD1; v_call: TRBV28; j_call: TRBJ1-2; cdr3_aa: CASSLGTGFGYTF; cdr3_nt: TGTGCCAGCAGTTTAGGGACAGGGTTTGGCTACACCTTC
clone_size: once; d_call: -; v_call: TRBV7-9; j_call: TRBJ2-7; cdr3_aa: CASSFPLSYEQYF; cdr3_nt: TGTGCCAGCAGCTTCCCCCTCTCCTACGAGCAGTACTTC
clone_size: -; d_call: -; v_call: TRBV6-5; j_call: TRBJ1-2; cdr3_aa: CASSYEGGPVYGYTF; cdr3_nt: TGTGCCAGCAGTTACGAAGGGGGGCCTGTCTATGGCTACACCTTC
clone_size: -; d_call: -; v_call: TRBV9; j_call: TRBJ2-1; cdr3_aa: CASSVGAYNEQFF; cdr3_nt: TGTGCCAGCAGCGTAGGGGCCTACAATGAGCAGTTCTTC
clone_size: -; d_call: -; v_call: TRBV7-9; j_call: TRBJ1-4; cdr3_aa: CASSSSGMSRSNEKLFF; cdr3_nt: TGTGCCAGCAGCTCCTCAGGGATGAGTCGATCTAATGAAAAACTGTTTTTT
clone_size: -; d_call: TRBD1; v_call: TRBV5-4; j_call: TRBJ1-1; cdr3_aa: CASSRRTGNMNTEAFF; cdr3_nt: TGTGCCAGCAGCCGCCGGACAGGGAACATGAACACTGAAGCTTTCTTT
clone_size: -; d_call: TRBD2; v_call: TRBV6-4; j_call: TRBJ2-3; cdr3_aa: CASSASGGADTQYF; cdr3_nt: TGTGCCAGCAGTGCTAGCGGGGGGGCAGATACGCAGTATTTT
clone_size: few; d_call: -; v_call: TRBV4-1; j_call: TRBJ2-1; cdr3_aa: CASSQVGIAVISYNEQFF; cdr3_nt: TGCGCCAGCAGCCAAGTAGGGATAGCGGTGATCTCCTACAATGAGCAGTTCTTC
clone_size: -; d_call: -; v_call: TRBV6-6; j_call: TRBJ1-1; cdr3_aa: CASSGDGGDTEAFF; cdr3_nt: TGTGCCAGCAGTGGGGACGGTGGAGACACTGAAGCTTTCTTT
clone_size: once; d_call: TRBD2; v_call: TRBV5-4; j_call: TRBJ2-3; cdr3_aa: CASSLPGRVTDTQYF; cdr3_nt: TGTGCCAGCAGCTTGCCAGGGAGGGTGACAGATACGCAGTATTTT
clone_size: -; d_call: TRBD2; v_call: TRBV2; j_call: TRBJ2-1; cdr3_aa: CASGPGTSRGGEQFF; cdr3_nt: TGTGCCAGCGGGCCCGGGACTAGCCGGGGGGGTGAGCAGTTCTTC
clone_size: -; d_call: TRBD2; v_call: TRBV13; j_call: TRBJ2-7; cdr3_aa: CASSRGMAAGGPGYYEQYF; cdr3_nt: TGTGCCAGCAGTCGAGGGATGGCAGCGGGAGGGCCTGGGTACTACGAGCAGTACTTC
clone_size: -; d_call: -; v_call: TRBV10-3; j_call: TRBJ2-5; cdr3_aa: CAISEQGGGTQYF; cdr3_nt: TGTGCCATCAGTGAGCAGGGCGGAGGGACCCAGTACTTC
clone_size: -; d_call: -; v_call: TRBV14; j_call: TRBJ2-3; cdr3_aa: CASSQRADTQYF; cdr3_nt: TGTGCCAGCAGCCAAAGGGCGGATACGCAGTATTTT
clone_size: -; d_call: -; v_call: TRBV7-6; j_call: TRBJ2-1; cdr3_aa: CASSLNVGGFNEQFF; cdr3_nt: TGTGCCAGCAGCTTAAACGTGGGAGGCTTCAATGAGCAGTTCTTC
clone_size: -; d_call: TRBD2; v_call: TRBV28; j_call: TRBJ2-3; cdr3_aa: CASSTRAGRTDTQYF; cdr3_nt: TGTGCCAGCAGTACCCGAGCGGGGAGAACAGATACGCAGTATTTT
clone_size: -; d_call: -; v_call: TRBV2; j_call: TRBJ2-2; cdr3_aa: CASRGLNPGELFF; cdr3_nt: TGTGCCAGCAGGGGACTCAACCCGGGGGAGCTGTTTTTT
clone_size: -; d_call: -; v_call: TRBV28; j_call: TRBJ1-2; cdr3_aa: CASNVKTSYGYTF; cdr3_nt: TGTGCCAGCAATGTTAAGACGAGCTATGGCTACACCTTC
clone_size: -; d_call: TRBD2; v_call: TRBV4-1; j_call: TRBJ2-7; cdr3_aa: CASSQDPSGGVYEQYF; cdr3_nt: TGCGCCAGCAGCCAAGATCCGAGCGGGGGGGTGTACGAGCAGTACTTC
clone_size: -; d_call: TRBD2; v_call: TRBV7-2; j_call: TRBJ2-5; cdr3_aa: CAPSGGLAGVGGRETQYF; cdr3_nt: TGTGCCCCTTCTGGGGGACTAGCGGGAGTAGGGGGACGGGAGACCCAGTACTTC
clone_size: -; d_call: TRBD1; v_call: TRBV6-6; j_call: TRBJ1-6; cdr3_aa: CASTGQGLSPLHF; cdr3_nt: TGTGCCAGCACGGGACAGGGTTTGTCACCCCTCCACTTT
clone_size: -; d_call: -; v_call: TRBV6-6; j_call: TRBJ1-6; cdr3_aa: CAPITGNYNSPLHF; cdr3_nt: TGTGCCCCCATCACGGGGAATTATAATTCACCCCTCCACTTT
clone_size: -; d_call: -; v_call: TRBV27; j_call: TRBJ2-3; cdr3_aa: CASSSVGGVFGADTQYF; cdr3_nt: TGTGCCAGCAGTTCTGTCGGGGGCGTGTTTGGGGCAGATACGCAGTATTTT
clone_size: -; d_call: TRBD1; v_call: TRBV23-1; j_call: TRBJ1-1; cdr3_aa: CASSQPGTGGVGTEAFF; cdr3_nt: TGCGCCAGCAGTCAACCCGGGACAGGGGGCGTGGGGACTGAAGCTTTCTTT
clone_size: few; d_call: TRBD1; v_call: TRBV5-1; j_call: TRBJ2-7; cdr3_aa: CASSFAELGQGHIYEQYF; cdr3_nt: TGCGCCAGCAGCTTTGCGGAACTCGGACAGGGTCATATTTACGAGCAGTACTTC
clone_size: once; d_call: -; v_call: TRBV19; j_call: TRBJ2-3; cdr3_aa: CASSINGRISTDTQYF; cdr3_nt: TGTGCCAGTAGTATAAATGGGCGGATTAGCACAGATACGCAGTATTTT
clone_size: -; d_call: TRBD2; v_call: TRBV5-1; j_call: TRBJ2-3; cdr3_aa: CASSWGLAEDTQYF; cdr3_nt: TGCGCCAGCAGCTGGGGACTAGCGGAAGATACGCAGTATTTT
clone_size: -; d_call: -; v_call: TRBV5-4; j_call: TRBJ1-2; cdr3_aa: CASSPFGGSYGYTF; cdr3_nt: TGTGCCAGCAGCCCGTTCGGGGGGTCCTATGGCTACACCTTC
clone_size: -; d_call: TRBD2; v_call: TRBV7-8; j_call: TRBJ2-7; cdr3_aa: CASSYRPTGTSGGNEQYF; cdr3_nt: TGTGCCAGCAGCTACCGCCCCACCGGGACTAGCGGGGGCAACGAGCAGTACTTC
clone_size: once; d_call: -; v_call: TRBV27; j_call: TRBJ2-7; cdr3_aa: CASSPTPLYEQYF; cdr3_nt: TGTGCCAGCAGTCCGACCCCCCTTTACGAGCAGTACTTC
clone_size: -; d_call: TRBD2; v_call: TRBV28; j_call: TRBJ2-2; cdr3_aa: CASKSSGRAEGNTGELFF; cdr3_nt: TGTGCCAGCAAGTCTAGCGGGAGGGCCGAGGGGAACACCGGGGAGCTGTTTTTT
clone_size: few; d_call: TRBD1; v_call: TRBV27; j_call: TRBJ1-2; cdr3_aa: CATGTANYGYTF; cdr3_nt: TGTGCCACCGGGACAGCTAACTATGGCTACACCTTC
clone_size: -; d_call: -; v_call: TRBV5-1; j_call: TRBJ1-2; cdr3_aa: CASSLVPGDGYTF; cdr3_nt: TGCGCCAGCAGCTTGGTCCCGGGGGACGGCTACACCTTC
clone_size: -; d_call: TRBD1; v_call: TRBV6-4; j_call: TRBJ1-5; cdr3_aa: CASRAPDRDPRQPQHF; cdr3_nt: TGTGCCAGCAGAGCCCCAGACAGGGACCCTCGACAGCCCCAGCATTTT
clone_size: -; d_call: TRBD2; v_call: TRBV6-5; j_call: TRBJ2-1; cdr3_aa: CASSYVGGSAYNEQFF; cdr3_nt: TGTGCCAGCAGTTACGTAGGCGGGAGTGCCTACAATGAGCAGTTCTTC
clone_size: -; d_call: -; v_call: TRBV13; j_call: TRBJ2-7; cdr3_aa: CASSLGRVVYEQYF; cdr3_nt: TGTGCCAGCAGCTTAGGCAGGGTGGTTTACGAGCAGTACTTC
clone_size: -; d_call: -; v_call: TRBV6-5; j_call: TRBJ1-2; cdr3_aa: CASSYGGRFGYTF; cdr3_nt: TGTGCCAGCAGTTACGGGGGGAGGTTTGGCTACACCTTC
clone_size: once; d_call: TRBD2; v_call: TRBV29-1; j_call: TRBJ2-1; cdr3_aa: CSVPDTSGRAGEQFF; cdr3_nt: TGCAGCGTTCCGGATACTAGCGGGAGGGCGGGTGAGCAGTTCTTC
clone_size: -; d_call: -; v_call: TRBV30; j_call: TRBJ1-2; cdr3_aa: CACCLDQGGYTF; cdr3_nt: TGTGCCTGCTGCTTGGACCAGGGAGGCTACACCTTC
clone_size: -; d_call: TRBD1; v_call: TRBV27; j_call: TRBJ2-5; cdr3_aa: CASSSHTDRVQETQYF; cdr3_nt: TGTGCCAGCAGTTCGCACACAGACAGGGTACAAGAGACCCAGTACTTC
clone_size: -; d_call: TRBD1; v_call: TRBV12-5; j_call: TRBJ1-6; cdr3_aa: CASGGQGIGSPLHF; cdr3_nt: TGTGCTAGTGGAGGACAGGGGATCGGCTCACCCCTCCACTTT
clone_size: once; d_call: TRBD2; v_call: TRBV19; j_call: TRBJ2-5; cdr3_aa: CASSTTGTSGIETQYF; cdr3_nt: TGTGCCAGTAGTACCACCGGGACTAGCGGGATAGAGACCCAGTACTTC
clone_size: -; d_call: -; v_call: TRBV7-3; j_call: TRBJ1-6; cdr3_aa: CASSLQTYNSPLHF; cdr3_nt: TGTGCCAGCAGCTTACAGACATATAATTCACCCCTCCACTTT
clone_size: -; d_call: TRBD1; v_call: TRBV27; j_call: TRBJ1-2; cdr3_aa: CASSSQGLRYTF; cdr3_nt: TGTGCCAGCAGTTCACAGGGGTTACGCTACACCTTC
clone_size: -; d_call: -; v_call: TRBV11-2; j_call: TRBJ2-7; cdr3_aa: CASSLVGPSYEQYF; cdr3_nt: TGTGCCAGCAGCTTAGTCGGGCCCTCCTACGAGCAGTACTTC